This entry lists 12 T cell receptor beta chains sequenced from one sample in a study of lymphopenia after photon versus proton radiotherapy (dated by TCRdb to about 2019). Library preparation used the immunoSEQ multiplex PCR assay. As stored in TCRdb, this immuneACCESS dataset retains in-frame rearrangements with V and J assigned. A fraction of the clones does not appear; measured against another copy, unresolved V genes explain less than half of the discrepancy, and the remainder lacks a known reason. This sample gives tens of thousands of clones in total; about 82% of them show up just once. Of the sample, about 20% falls within the top ten clones. The material sequenced was peripheral blood, taken from a patient treated with proton-based radiotherapy. The receptors derive from a woman aged 70-85 years with pancreatic cancer.

V is TRBV19 and J is TRBJ1-4; no clear D. Germline CDR1 LNHDA, CDR2 SQIVND (reference sequence). CDR3 size: 13 residues. Trimming removed 6 bases from V and 8 bases from J, with 13 bases in between. The CDR3 loop reads CASRTLVREKLFF. The CDR3 bases are TGTGCCAGTAGGACACTGGTTCGAGAAAAACTGTTTTTT.

This clone was observed a handful of times. The rearrangement links TRBV28 to TRBJ1-4, with a weak D call TRBD1 (6 bases). The CDR3 consists of 14 residues. Germline CDR1 and CDR2: MDHEN and SYDVKM. Trimming cost V 8 bases and J 5 bases, with 15 bases left between them. The CDR3 nucleotides are TGTGCCAGCGGGGGCGGGACAAACAATGAAAAACTGTTTTTT. Translated: CASGGGTNNEKLFF.

The chain combines TRBV11-2 with TRBJ2-7; 7 nucleotides line up with TRBD1. Germline V CDR1 and CDR2: SGHAT, FQNNGV. V lost 5 bases, J lost 1 base, and 2 bases stayed unmatched. This CDR3 contains 13 residues. The CDR3 DNA reads as TGTGCCAGCAGCCCGGACAGGTCCTACGAGCAGTACTTC. Translation gives CASSPDRSYEQYF.

This clone was recorded a few times. Distinct nucleotide sequences in the sample also encode this CDR3. The CDR3 DNA sequence: TGTGCCAGCAGCTTGAGGGGAAATGAGCAGTTCTTC. This codes for CASSLRGNEQFF. This chain uses TRBV7-2 with TRBJ2-1, with D perhaps assigned TRBD1 or TRBD2 (5 bases each). Per the germline V gene, CDR1 is SGHTA and CDR2 is FQGNSA. Trimming removed 3 bases from V and 7 bases from J, with 7 bases in between. CDR3 length: 12 amino acids.

The chain carries TRBV2 and TRBJ1-4; D unclear. The V gene's germline CDR1 is SNHLY and CDR2 FYNNEI. The CDR3 is 15 residues long. V lost 4 bases and J 2 bases, leaving 11 bases between the germline ends. The CDR3 DNA follows: TGTGCCAGCAGTGGCTTTTACGGCACTAATGAAAAACTGTTTTTT. Protein product: CASSGFYGTNEKLFF.

This clone was counted only a few times. The rearrangement uses TRBV4-1 and TRBJ1-5; 11 bases agree with TRBD1. Per germline, CDR1 MGHRA and CDR2 YSYEKL. The trim removed 1 base at V and 5 bases at J, leaving 7 bases unmatched. The CDR3 covers 17 residues. The CDR3 sequence: CASSQAGQGGGDQPQHF. Here the CDR3 DNA reads TGCGCCAGCAGCCAAGCGGGACAGGGGGGCGGAGATCAGCCCCAGCATTTT.

The chain carries TRBV7-2 and TRBJ1-1, with 7 bases identical to TRBD1. The CDR3 runs to 13 residues. V lost 5 bases and J lost 4; bases outside the gene matches: 4. Germline values: CDR1 SGHTA, CDR2 FQGNSA. This chain's CDR3 is CASSRTGVTEAFF. The CDR3 DNA follows: TGTGCCAGCAGCCGTACAGGGGTCACTGAAGCTTTCTTT.

The chain couples TRBV29-1 to TRBJ2-7, with TRBD2 identical over 7 bases. CDR1 and CDR2 from the germline V gene are SQVTM and ANQGSEA. The CDR3 totals 13 residues. Trimming cost V 4 bases and J 1 base; bases outside gene matches: 4. DNA of the CDR3: TGCAGCGTTGGGGAGGGAGTTTCCTACGAGCAGTACTTC. Translating it yields CSVGEGVSYEQYF.

The chain couples TRBV7-3 to TRBJ2-3; D is unclear. Trimming cost V 4 bases and J 0 bases, with 2 bases left between them. Germline-derived CDR1 and CDR2 are SGHTA and FQGTGA. The CDR3 has 12 amino acids. CDR3 region: CASSSSTDTQYF. In DNA, the CDR3 is TGTGCCAGCAGCTCCAGCACAGATACGCAGTATTTT.

The CDR3 is CASSFIGGGSYNEQFF. For the CDR3, the DNA is TGTGCCAGCAGTTTTATCGGCGGAGGCTCCTACAATGAGCAGTTCTTC. The chain links TRBV28 to TRBJ2-1; TRBD2 might be the D (5 bases). The CDR3 spans 16 residues. Trimming removed 3 bases from V and 0 bases from J, with 12 bases in between. Germline V gene lookup returns CDR1 MDHEN and CDR2 SYDVKM.

The rearrangement links TRBV28 to TRBJ1-3; D might be TRBD1 (5 bases). Per germline, CDR1 MDHEN and CDR2 SYDVKM. V gave up 3 bases and J gave up 0 bases, with 9 bases separating them. This CDR3 contains 15 residues. CDR3 coding DNA: TGTGCCAGCAGTTTGGGGCGGGTCTCTGGAAACACCATATATTTT. Protein product: CASSLGRVSGNTIYF.

There are a few counts of this clone. The rearrangement links TRBV7-6 to TRBJ1-1; D is unclear. Germline V gene lookup returns CDR1 SGHVS and CDR2 FNYEAQ. CDR3 size: 14 residues. V gave up 2 bases and J gave up 8 bases, with 15 bases separating them. Written as DNA, the CDR3 is TGTGCCAGCAGCTTATGGTCGAGTTCGGACGAAGCTTTCTTT. Protein: CASSLWSSSDEAFF.